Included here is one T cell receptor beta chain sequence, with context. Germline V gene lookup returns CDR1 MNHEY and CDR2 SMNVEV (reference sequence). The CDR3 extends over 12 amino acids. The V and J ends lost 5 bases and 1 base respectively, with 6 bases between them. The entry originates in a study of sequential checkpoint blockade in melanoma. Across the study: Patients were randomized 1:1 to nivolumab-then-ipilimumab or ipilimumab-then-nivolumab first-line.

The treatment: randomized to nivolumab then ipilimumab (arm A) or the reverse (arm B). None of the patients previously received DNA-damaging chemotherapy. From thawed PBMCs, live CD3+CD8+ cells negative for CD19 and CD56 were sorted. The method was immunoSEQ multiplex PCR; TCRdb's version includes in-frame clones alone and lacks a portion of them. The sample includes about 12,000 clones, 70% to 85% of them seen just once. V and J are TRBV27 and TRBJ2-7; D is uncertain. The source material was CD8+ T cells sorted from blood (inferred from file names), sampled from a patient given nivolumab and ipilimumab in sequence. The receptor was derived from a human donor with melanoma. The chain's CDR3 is CASSPNSYEQYF. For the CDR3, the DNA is TGTGCCAGCAGTCCCAATTCCTACGAGCAGTACTTC.